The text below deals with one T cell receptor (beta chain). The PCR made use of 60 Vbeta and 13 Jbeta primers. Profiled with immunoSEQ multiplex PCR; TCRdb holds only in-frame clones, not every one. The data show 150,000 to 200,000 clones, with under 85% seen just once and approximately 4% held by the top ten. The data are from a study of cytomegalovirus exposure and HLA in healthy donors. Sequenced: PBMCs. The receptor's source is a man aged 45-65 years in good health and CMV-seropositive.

The DNA for the CDR3 is TGTGCCAGCAGCTTAATCCAAACCGGGGAGCTGTTTTTT. It is translated as CASSLIQTGELFF. The gene calls are TRBV7-2 and TRBJ2-2; no definite D call. CDR1 and CDR2 (germline): SGHTA, FQGNSA. The V end lost 2 bases, the J end lost 5 bases, and 6 bases lay between the germline ends. The CDR3 runs 13 residues.